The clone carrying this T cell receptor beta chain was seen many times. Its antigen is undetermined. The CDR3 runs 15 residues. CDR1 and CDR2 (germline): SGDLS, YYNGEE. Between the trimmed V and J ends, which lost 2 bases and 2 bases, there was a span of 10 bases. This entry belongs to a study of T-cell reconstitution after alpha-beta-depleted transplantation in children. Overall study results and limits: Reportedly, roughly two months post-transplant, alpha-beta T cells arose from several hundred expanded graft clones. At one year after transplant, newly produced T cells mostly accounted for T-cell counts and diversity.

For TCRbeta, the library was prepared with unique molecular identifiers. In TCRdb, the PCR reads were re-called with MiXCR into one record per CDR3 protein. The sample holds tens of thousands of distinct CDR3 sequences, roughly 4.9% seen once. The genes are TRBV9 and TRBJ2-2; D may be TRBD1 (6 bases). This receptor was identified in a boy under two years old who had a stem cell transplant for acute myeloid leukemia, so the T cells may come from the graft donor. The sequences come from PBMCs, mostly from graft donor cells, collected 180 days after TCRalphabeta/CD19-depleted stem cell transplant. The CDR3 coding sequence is TGTGCCAGCAGCGTCGGACAGTTTAACACCGGGGAGCTGTTTTTT. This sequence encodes CASSVGQFNTGELFF.